This TCR beta chain comes out of a study of human CD8 memory T cell subsets. Study-level findings and limits: Among T cells, stem-like memory and precursor exhausted subsets showed similarly high diversity, unlike effector memory cells.

Making the TCR beta libraries relied on UMI-labeled 5' RACE. TCRdb reprocessed the 5' RACE reads and reports one entry per CDR3 protein, with no DNA. Here the sample table reports 6,500 to 9,000 distinct CDR3 sequences. CDR3 length: 14 residues. Germline CDR1 MNHEY, CDR2 SMNVEV (reference sequence). A note on this clonotype: No antigen is known for it.

This TCR derives from a human donor in good health. The specimen sequenced was CD8+ T cells from PBMCs. This chain joins TRBV27 and TRBJ2-1; lacking DNA, the TRBD1 call made by TCRdb goes unchecked. The CDR3 here is CASSQPSLLDEQFF.